Each of the 17 T cell receptor beta chains below was sequenced from the same sample in a study of CD8+ T cells in alopecia areata (dated by TCRdb to the late 2010s). Libraries were prepared through the immunoSEQ multiplex PCR assay. For TCR sequencing, RNA was extracted from every sample and reverse transcribed into cDNA to serve as template. This immuneACCESS table, as held by TCRdb, lists in-frame sequences with V and J called but not all clones. Of the missing ones, under half trace to an unresolved V gene in checked studies; the others have no known cause. The sample records approximately 30,000 clones, less than 65% of which are singletons. The ten most abundant clones make up about a sixth of the sample. Specimen: NKG2D-high CD8+ T cells sorted from blood. The cell subset or site label for this specimen denotes: sorted CD8+ NKG2D-high blood T cells. Receptors originate from a human donor with alopecia areata.

The chain couples TRBV4-1 to TRBJ2-7; either TRBD1 or TRBD2 may fit D (5 bases each). Trimming removed 0 bases from V and 0 bases from J, with 15 bases in between. The CDR3 contains 17 residues. Germline V CDR1 and CDR2: MGHRA, YSYEKL. CDR3 in amino acids: CASSQDVLGTFSYEQYF. The DNA for the CDR3 is TGCGCCAGCAGCCAAGATGTTTTGGGGACGTTCTCCTACGAGCAGTACTTC.

The V call is TRBV5-1, the J call TRBJ1-1, with D perhaps matching TRBD1 (5 bases). The germline V gene has CDR1 SGHRS and CDR2 YFSETQ. Trimming removed 1 base at V and 7 bases at J, with 11 bases between. This CDR3 spans 13 amino acids. The CDR3 reads CASSLTGKLEAFF. The CDR3 bases are TGCGCCAGCAGCTTGACAGGAAAACTTGAAGCTTTCTTT.

There are a few counts of this clone. The chain uses TRBV7-9 and TRBJ1-2; 8 positions match TRBD1. The CDR3 is 14 residues long. Germline V gives CDR1 SEHNR, CDR2 FQNEAQ (reference sequence). Losses at the gene ends were 5 bases for V and 3 bases for J; bases not matched to a gene: 5. As DNA, the CDR3 is TGTGCCAGCAGCGGAGGGACAGGCCACTATGGCTACACCTTC. Its protein is CASSGGTGHYGYTF.

The V call is TRBV4-2, the J call TRBJ2-4, with 10 bases lining up with TRBD2. Germline V CDR1 and CDR2: LGHNA, YNFKEQ. Losses at the gene ends were 1 base for V and 8 bases for J; bases not matched to a gene: 8. The CDR3 has 16 amino acids. Here the CDR3 reads CASSQGYTSGIDIQYF. CDR3 DNA sequence: TGTGCCAGCAGCCAAGGTTATACTAGCGGGATAGACATTCAGTACTTC.

This clone was counted between two and nine times. The CDR3 here is CASSQDLGETQYF. The CDR3 nucleotides are TGTGCCAGCAGCCAGGACCTGGGGGAGACCCAGTACTTC. The chain couples TRBV7-9 to TRBJ2-5; D not certain. The germline V gene encodes CDR1 SEHNR and CDR2 FQNEAQ (reference sequence). The CDR3 extends over 13 amino acids. V lost 5 bases to trimming and J lost 5 bases, with 12 bases between them.

This sequence joins TRBV6-5 and TRBJ1-1; a possible D gene is TRBD1 (6 bases). The CDR3 loop spans 12 amino acids. Germline CDR1 MNHEY, CDR2 SVGAGI. Trimming shortened V by 3 bases and J by 10 bases, and 12 bases separated the two germline ends. The CDR3 nucleotides are TGTGCCAGCAGTTATTCGGGGGCAGTAGCTTTCTTT. Amino acid sequence: CASSYSGAVAFF.

This clone came up a few times. The chain combines TRBV14 with TRBJ1-6; tentatively, D is TRBD1 (6 bases). CDR1 is SGHDN and CDR2 is FVKESK in the germline V gene. The V end was cut by 4 bases, the J end by 10 bases, with 17 bases between. The CDR3 runs to 15 residues. CDR3 residues: CASSPPDRQGSPLHF. CDR3 nucleotides: TGTGCCAGCAGCCCCCCCGATCGGCAGGGGTCACCCCTCCACTTT.

This clone has a handful of counts. The genes are TRBV18 and TRBJ2-1; D perhaps matches TRBD1 (6 bases). Germline lookup yields CDR1 KGHSH and CDR2 LQKENI. V dropped 2 bases and J dropped 5 bases, with 25 bases sitting between them. The CDR3 has 19 residues. The CDR3 DNA sequence: TGTGCCAGCTCACCAAGTCGTCGTTCGATCGGGACAAATCACAATGAGCAGTTCTTC. Translated, it gives CASSPSRRSIGTNHNEQFF.

The rearrangement uses TRBV28 and TRBJ2-3, with D hard to call. V was pared by 11 bases and J by 0 bases, with 6 bases between. CDR1 is MDHEN and CDR2 is SYDVKM in the germline V gene. The CDR3 contains 11 residues. The CDR3: CASLSTDTQYF. CDR3 nucleotides: TGTGCCTCTCTTAGCACAGATACGCAGTATTTT.

The CDR3 region is CASSPSKVAGLSYEQYF. The DNA for the CDR3 is TGTGCCAGCAGCCCCAGTAAGGTAGCGGGATTATCCTACGAGCAGTACTTC. The chain recombines TRBV7-8 with TRBJ2-7; 8 nucleotides line up with TRBD2. The J segment lost 1 base and the V segment lost 5 bases, leaving 13 bases of the junction unmatched. The CDR3 spans 17 residues. Germline V gene lookup returns CDR1 SGHVS and CDR2 FQNEAQ. The whole variable domain, remainder taken from reference TRBV7-8 and TRBJ2-7, is GAGVSQSPRYKVAKRGQDVALRCDPISGHVSLFWYQQALGQGPEFLTYFQNEAQLDKSGLPSDRFFAERPEGSVSTLKIQRTQQEDSAVYLCASSPSKVAGLSYEQYFGPGTRLTVT.

The rearrangement uses TRBV6-5 and TRBJ1-2; D is possibly TRBD1 (6 bases). Trimming took off 5 bases at V and 1 base at J, with 14 bases between the two ends. The CDR3 extends over 15 amino acids. In germline, CDR1 is MNHEY, CDR2 SVGAGI. CDR3 protein: CASSPDSPINYGYTF. CDR3 DNA sequence: TGTGCCAGCAGTCCGGACAGCCCGATTAACTATGGCTACACCTTC.

The CDR3 protein is CASTLAGGPYNEQFF. In nucleotides, the CDR3 is TGCGCCAGCACCTTAGCGGGAGGGCCCTACAATGAGCAGTTCTTC. V is TRBV10-2 and J is TRBJ2-1; 11 bases fit TRBD2. With 7 bases clipped from V and 2 bases from J, the junction kept 4 bases outside the gene matches. The germline V gene encodes CDR1 WSHSY and CDR2 SAAADI. The CDR3 is 15 amino acids.

This CDR3 reads CSVAVGTYEQYF. The CDR3 bases are TGCAGCGTTGCCGTGGGGACCTACGAGCAGTACTTC. The gene calls are TRBV29-1 and TRBJ2-7; D gene ambiguous. CDR3 length: 12 amino acids. V gave up 4 bases and J gave up 2 bases, with 9 bases separating them. Germline CDR1 and CDR2: SQVTM and ANQGSEA.

This clone was seen only a few times. CDR3 coding DNA: TGTGCCAGTAGTACCAGGGACGGATACGAGCAGTACTTC. Translation gives CASSTRDGYEQYF. The chain has TRBV19 and TRBJ2-7; D possibly uses TRBD1 or TRBD2 (5 bases each). This CDR3 is 13 amino acids long. Germline values: CDR1 LNHDA, CDR2 SQIVND (reference sequence). Trimming pared 4 bases from V and 4 bases from J, leaving 11 bases between.

This clone came up a few times. The chain couples TRBV4-1 to TRBJ2-5, with TRBD2 as a possible D gene (5 bases). Trimming stripped 0 bases from V and 5 bases from J, with 13 bases between. Germline CDR1 reads MGHRA; CDR2 reads YSYEKL. There are 15 residues in the CDR3. CDR3 loop: CASSQDPGKQETQYF. DNA for the CDR3: TGCGCCAGCAGCCAAGATCCGGGAAAACAGGAGACCCAGTACTTC.

The chain uses TRBV5-4 and TRBJ2-5; D gene uncertain. In germline, CDR1 is SGHNT, CDR2 YYREEE (reference sequence). With 0 bases removed from V and 10 bases from J, the gap between germline ends came to 13 bases. The CDR3 is 13 residues long. CDR3 bases: TGTGCCAGCAGCTTGGTATCAGAACCCAACCAGTACTTC. This translates into CASSLVSEPNQYF.

This chain connects TRBV6-6 to TRBJ2-7; D not certain. V was clipped by 6 bases and J by 2 bases, with 8 bases between them. This CDR3 spans 12 amino acids. Germline-derived CDR1 and CDR2 are MNHNY and SVGAGI (reference sequence). In DNA, the CDR3 is TGTGCCAGCAGCTACGACACCTACGAGCAGTACTTC. This sequence encodes CASSYDTYEQYF.